This TCR beta chain was identified during a study of beta chain features in type 1 diabetes (dated by TCRdb to 2016 to 2019). Study-level background: Patients and healthy donors did not differ in mean age, gender distribution, total cell number or subset yield. A total of around 100 million sorted cells were examined across all samples, and RNA yield correlated strongly with the number of cells per subset. The study compared TCRB repertoires of sorted circulating CD4+ T cell subsets between recently diagnosed type 1 diabetes patients and matched healthy donors. Naive and central memory subsets were obtained from all 30 or so donors, but regulatory and stem cell-like memory subsets were isolated from only 8 patients and about eight healthy donors. What the work shows at the level of the full study, not this receptor alone: HLA sub-analyses involved small numbers of individuals, so any influence of HLA type on TCRB rearrangement remained unresolved. Naive, central memory and regulatory TCRB repertoires appeared to be more similar among patients than among healthy donors. Because cDNA rather than genomic DNA was sequenced, highly expressing activated cells could have been over-represented, although no difference in activation and CD3 levels was found between groups. Shorter templates might be favored by PCR, yet because patient and control samples were amplified and corrected together, any such skew would affect both groups equally. In all four CD4+ subsets, TCRB CDR3 length was moderately but significantly shorter in type 1 diabetes patients. At VDJ recombination sites, type 1 diabetes patients had fewer insertions and more deleted nucleotides, which implies abnormalities in thymic rearrangement.

V and J are truncated by 4 bases and 6 bases respectively, leaving an intervening sequence of 13 bases. From cysteine to phenylalanine, the CDR3 is 13 amino acids long. The kept DNA is CDR3 alone, 39 bases in frame from the first base. According to the germline V gene, CDR1 reads SGDLS and CDR2 reads YYNGEE. All of the isolated RNA was reverse transcribed with the High Capacity cDNA Reverse Transcription Kit, so expressed TCRB transcripts were sequenced. Deep immunoSEQ sequencing was applied to naive, central memory and regulatory T cell samples, giving an average of roughly 3.3 million total reads per sample. After sorted cells were lysed in RLT buffer, RNA was extracted with DNase-treated RNeasy Micro or Mini kits, with the choice depending on cell number. Each cell subset was processed on its own to prevent cross-contamination, while patient and healthy donor samples were processed together. Using the immunoSEQ multiplex PCR, TCRB sequences were amplified from cDNA into 87-bp fragments spanning the CDR3 region. Amplicons were sequenced on the Illumina HiSeq platform. Per the source publication's procedure: Synthetic template baselines were used to correct PCR bias computationally, reads within Hamming distance 2 were collapsed together, and singletons that could not be merged were discarded. By aligning reads against IMGT, V, D and J genes, CDR3 length, and insertions or deletions at six rearrangement sites were assigned. Within each subset, clonotype counts were normalized to sorted cell number, and only after that were true diversity and Gini coefficients computed with the tcR R package. The overlap coefficient, calculated on TCRB nucleotide sequences, was used to quantify repertoire sharing. TCRdb took over this immuneACCESS table, retaining in-frame rearrangements with V and J assigned. Such tables are incomplete; in checked studies, under half of the missing clones stem from an unresolved V gene, and the remainder is unexplained. D and trimming were read from the DNA, whereas the V and J calls and clone size are those reported in that table. The sample table contains 150,000 to 160,000 clones; only one count was recorded for roughly 10% of them. The ten biggest clones cover about 2.1% of the sample.

From each donor, a single peripheral blood sample of about 100 mL on average was drawn into heparinised tubes. A BD FACSAria II and a panel including CD45RO, CCR7, CD25, CD127, CD95 and CD27 were used to sort naive, central memory, regulatory and stem cell-like memory CD4+ T cells. Every sorted population had a purity above 95%. PBMCs were isolated immediately by Lymphoprep density gradient centrifugation and stained directly without culture. So that batch effects would be minimized, each experiment stained and sorted samples in pairs, pairing one healthy donor with one patient. This clone appeared once. No cognate antigen has been identified for it. No qualities accompany the bases; no much larger clone lies one base away.

Sequencing was performed on central memory CD4+ T cells from blood. The chain joins TRBV9 to TRBJ1-2, with TRBD1 tentatively as D gene (6 bases match). The clonotype comes from a man between 18 and 29 years old in good health. The sequenced DNA is TGTGCCAGCAGCCCGGGGGCGCGCGATGGCTACACCTTC. Its product reads: CASSPGARDGYTF.